The sample holds a few counts of the clone carrying this T cell receptor beta chain. This record belongs to a study of blood T cell repertoires in COVID-19. In the study overall: The analysed material was cDNA or gDNA that came from T cells, B-cell-depleted T cells, or PBMCs.

The repertoire was sequenced with immunoSEQ multiplex PCR; TCRdb's copy has only in-frame clones and lacks some. The sample comprises over 80,000 clones, approximately 85% of which are singletons, and roughly 18% rests with the top ten. CDR1 is ENHRY and CDR2 is SYGVKD in the germline V gene. This CDR3 contains 12 residues. V was pared by 10 bases and J by 3 bases, with 6 bases of the junction left unmatched. Sequencing input: peripheral blood. The V and J genes are TRBV10-3 and TRBJ2-7, with 7 positions matching TRBD1. The origin of this receptor is an elderly woman with active or convalescent COVID-19. CDR3 region: CATAGTVYEQYF. CDR3 DNA sequence: TGTGCCACCGCCGGGACAGTCTACGAGCAGTACTTC.